This TCR beta chain was sequenced during a study of CD8 T cells in Susac syndrome. This CDR3 has 13 amino acids. Germline V gene lookup returns CDR1 SGDLS and CDR2 YYNGEE. Trimming took off 1 base at V and 6 bases at J, with 10 bases between the two ends. From blood CD8+ and CD4+ T cells, the TCR beta chain was sequenced. It was treatment-naive patients with stable or active relapsing-remitting disease who made up the multiple sclerosis controls. Negative isolation was used for CD8+ and CD4+ T cells, and FACS enrichment was applied to TEMRA cells. An amount of RNA that ranged from about 0.45 to 1 ug was reverse transcribed with random hexamers. TCRdb itself ran the immunoSEQ multiplex PCR reads through MiXCR, one entry per CDR3 protein. Among roughly 130,000 distinct CDR3 sequences, roughly 95% were seen once, and the ten largest hold 0.11%.

This TCR was recovered from a human donor with multiple sclerosis. The chain couples TRBV9 to TRBJ1-2; maybe TRBD1 (5 bases). Sequenced material: CD4+ T cells from PBMCs. DNA for the CDR3: TGTGCCAGCAGCGTAACCCAGGGACATGGCTACACCTTC. It specifies CASSVTQGHGYTF.